This T cell receptor beta chain was observed in a study of blood T cell repertoires in COVID-19. Study-wide background: Samples taken during acute and convalescent COVID-19 were collected in the United States, Italy and Spain. PBMCs, B-cell-depleted T cells, or T cells provided the cDNA or gDNA that made up the material.

The trim removed 5 bases at V and 4 bases at J, leaving 5 bases unmatched. Germline CDR1 and CDR2: SGHAT and FQNNGV. The CDR3 runs 13 residues. Repertoires were generated with immunoSEQ multiplex PCR, while TCRdb's copy carries only in-frame clones and drops some. The data contain about 51,000 clones, about 86% of them singletons. The chain couples TRBV11-2 to TRBJ2-7; TRBD1 matches 7 bases. The TCR sequence derives from a man aged 80 or over with active COVID-19. The specimen was peripheral blood. The CDR3 nucleotides are TGTGCCAGCAGCCGCGACAGGGTATACGAGCAGTACTTC. This codes for CASSRDRVYEQYF.